These 27 T cell receptor beta chains were sequenced from one sample in a study of T cell changes during pregnancy in multiple sclerosis. The data were produced by immunoSEQ multiplex PCR, yet TCRdb's version contains in-frame clones alone and is incomplete. The repertoire holds over 10,000 clones, with around nine tenths as singletons. The input for sequencing was CD8+ T cells from peripheral blood mononuclear cells, taken in the first trimester of pregnancy. These receptors originate from a female donor with multiple sclerosis, enrolled in a pregnancy study.

This chain links TRBV5-6 with TRBJ2-5; 9 nucleotides match TRBD1. CDR3 size: 15 residues. Germline loops: CDR1 SGHDT, CDR2 YYEEEE. J gave up 5 bases and V 4 bases, and 9 bases lay outside the gene matches. CDR3 nucleotides: TGTGCCAGCAGCCTCCACAGGGGGCATTGGGAGACCCAGTACTTC. Its protein is CASSLHRGHWETQYF.

The chain employs TRBV6-5 and TRBJ1-1; D remains unclear. The CDR3 has 13 residues. Germline CDR1 reads MNHEY; CDR2 reads SVGAGI. The germline V and J ends were trimmed by 2 bases and 4 bases, with 8 bases remaining between them. CDR3 amino acids: CASSYGEATEAFF. The CDR3, as DNA: TGTGCCAGCAGTTACGGGGAGGCCACTGAAGCTTTCTTT.

The V call is TRBV23-1, the J call TRBJ1-1, with 10 bases lining up with TRBD1. TRBV23-1 is marked as an open reading frame, function uncertain. The junction had 2 bases not matched to a gene; V was cut back by 1 base and J by 6 bases. The CDR3 sequence is 14 residues long. CDR3 sequence (DNA): TGCGCCAGCAGTCAATTCGGGACAGGGGCTGAAGCTTTCTTT. It translates to CASSQFGTGAEAFF.

J is TRBJ2-7 and V is TRBV10-3; TRBD1 matches 9 bases. This CDR3 is built from 15 residues. After removal of 4 bases from V and 1 base from J, the junction contained 5 bases not matched to a gene. The germline CDR1 and CDR2 sequences are ENHRY and SYGVKD. CDR3 DNA sequence: TGTGCCATCAGTGTATCCGGACAGGGGTCCTACGAGCAGTACTTC. Translation: CAISVSGQGSYEQYF.

The J gene is TRBJ2-7, the V gene TRBV7-9, with 9 positions matching TRBD1. With 0 bases clipped from V and 4 bases from J, the junction kept 4 bases outside the gene matches. The length of the CDR3 is 15 residues. Germline CDR1 and CDR2: SEHNR and FQNEAQ (reference sequence). The CDR3 DNA reads TGTGCCAGCAGCTTAGCGCTGGACAGGGGTTACGAGCAGTACTTC. Amino acid sequence: CASSLALDRGYEQYF. Complete variable domain (other parts from reference TRBV7-9 and TRBJ2-7): DTGVSQNPRHKITKRGQNVTFRCDPISEHNRLYWYRQTLGQGPEFLTYFQNEAQLEKSRLLSDRFSAERPKGSFSTLEIQRTEQGDSAMYLCASSLALDRGYEQYFGPGTRLTVT.

In its sample, this clone was seen once. The V and J genes are TRBV30 and TRBJ2-7, with TRBD2 matching over 9 bases. The germline V gene has CDR1 GTSNPN and CDR2 SVGIG (reference sequence). V lost 6 bases, J lost 2 bases, and 2 bases stayed unmatched. CDR3 size: 12 residues. CDR3 region: CACSGGPYEQYF. The CDR3, as DNA: TGTGCCTGTAGCGGGGGCCCCTACGAGCAGTACTTC. The variable domain in full, with the rest retrieved from reference TRBV30 and TRBJ2-7, is SQTIHQWPATLVQPVGSPLSLECTVEGTSNPNLYWYRQAAGRGLQLLFYSVGIGQISSEVPQNLSASRPQDRQFILSSKKLLLSDSGFYLCACSGGPYEQYFGPGTRLTVT.

The J gene is TRBJ2-2, the V gene TRBV4-3; TRBD2 is a possible D gene (7 bases). This CDR3 comprises 16 residues. Germline V gene lookup returns CDR1 LGHNA and CDR2 YSLEER. Trimming cost V 2 bases and J 5 bases, with 15 bases left between them. The CDR3 nucleotides read TGCGCCAGCAGCCAAATTCTCGGGGGGCAAACCGGGGAGCTGTTTTTT. The encoded protein is CASSQILGGQTGELFF.

The chain links TRBV6-5 to TRBJ2-7; tentatively, D is TRBD2 (6 bases). Trimming stripped 6 bases from V and 1 base from J, with 16 bases between. The CDR3 length is 15 residues. In germline, CDR1 is MNHEY, CDR2 SVGAGI. The chain's CDR3 is CASRPDYHQSYEQYF. Here the CDR3 DNA reads TGTGCCAGCAGGCCGGACTATCACCAGTCCTACGAGCAGTACTTC.

V usage is TRBV9 and J usage is TRBJ2-1, with D possibly being TRBD2 (6 bases). The ends were cut back, 0 bases at V and 6 bases at J, with 13 bases in the middle. CDR1 SGDLS and CDR2 YYNGEE come from the germline V gene. The CDR3 contains 15 residues. The CDR3 DNA is TGTGCCAGCAGCGTAGGAAGTTGGGGGGTCAATGAGCAGTTCTTC. It specifies CASSVGSWGVNEQFF.

CDR3: CASSKASRGRNNVYGYTF. CDR3 nucleotides: TGTGCCAGCAGCAAAGCCTCCAGGGGGCGTAATAATGTGTATGGCTACACCTTC. This chain uses TRBV21-1 with TRBJ1-2; no check of the table's D call, TRBD1, against the DNA was made. TRBV21-1 is classified as a pseudogene. The CDR3 is made up of 18 amino acids.

This clone has just one count. The V and J genes are TRBV7-8 and TRBJ2-7; 13 nucleotides agree with TRBD2. Looked up from germline, CDR1 is SGHVS and CDR2 is FQNEAQ. The CDR3 is 16 residues long. Trimming removed 4 bases from V and 2 bases from J; junction bases left unmatched: 5. For the CDR3, the DNA is TGTGCCAGCAGCTCCCTTGGACTAGCGGGGGCCTACGAGCAGTACTTC. It is translated as CASSSLGLAGAYEQYF.

The chain combines TRBV30 with TRBJ1-3; D call uncertain. Germline V gives CDR1 GTSNPN, CDR2 SVGIG (reference sequence). V was clipped by 4 bases and J by 4 bases, with 17 bases between them. The CDR3 contains 15 residues. The CDR3 DNA reads TGTGCCTGGACGTCGTTCGGGAAGCCCGGAAACACCATATATTTT. Translation gives CAWTSFGKPGNTIYF.

This clone was recorded a few times. The chain links TRBV15 to TRBJ1-6; a possible D gene is TRBD1 (5 bases). The CDR3 has 15 amino acids. The germline V gene has CDR1 LNHNV and CDR2 YYDKDF (reference sequence). The V and J ends lost 5 bases and 9 bases respectively, with 17 bases between them. The CDR3 coding sequence is TGTGCCACCAGCGGCTCATCGGGGGACTTTTCACCCCTCCACTTT. Its translation is CATSGSSGDFSPLHF.

The chain couples TRBV9 to TRBJ1-2, with TRBD1 as a possible D gene (5 bases). Germline CDR1 reads SGDLS; CDR2 reads YYNGEE. The germline V and J ends were trimmed by 6 bases and 3 bases, with 12 bases remaining between them. The CDR3 spans 13 residues. The CDR3 nucleotides are TGTGCCAGCAAACGGGGGGATGACTATGGCTACACCTTC. Protein product: CASKRGDDYGYTF.

This chain uses TRBV6-1 with TRBJ2-6; TRBD2 is a possible D gene (5 bases). The germline V gene encodes CDR1 MNHNS and CDR2 SASEGT. Trimming cost V 2 bases and J 1 base, with 6 bases left between them. The CDR3 is made up of 15 amino acids. The CDR3 here is CASSERGSGANVLTF. In DNA, the CDR3 is TGTGCCAGCAGTGAAAGAGGGTCTGGGGCCAACGTCCTGACTTTC.

V and J are TRBV30 and TRBJ2-1; 8 nucleotides line up with TRBD1. This CDR3 comprises 14 residues. Germline loops: CDR1 GTSNPN, CDR2 SVGIG (reference sequence). V dropped 5 bases and J dropped 5; count of bases not matched to a gene: 8. Here the CDR3 reads CAWSQGAGHNEQFF. CDR3 DNA: TGTGCCTGGTCCCAGGGGGCGGGGCACAATGAGCAGTTCTTC.

This chain joins TRBV18 and TRBJ2-7, with D tentatively TRBD1 (6 bases). The germline V gene has CDR1 KGHSH and CDR2 LQKENI. Between the trimmed V and J ends, which lost 4 bases and 7 bases, there was a span of 17 bases. The CDR3 runs 14 residues. CDR3 protein: CASSLSDSSGEQYF. DNA of the CDR3: TGTGCCAGCTCACTCTCGGACAGTTCAGGGGAGCAGTACTTC.

V usage is TRBV5-1 and J usage is TRBJ2-3; D may be TRBD2 (6 bases). V was pared by 5 bases and J by 3 bases, with 13 bases between. The CDR3 extends over 14 amino acids. CDR1 and CDR2 from the germline V gene are SGHRS and YFSETQ. The CDR3 region has the DNA TGCGCCAGCAGACGAGCTGGGGGGACAGATACGCAGTATTTT. Protein: CASRRAGGTDTQYF.

The genes are TRBV13 and TRBJ2-3; possible D gene TRBD2, 5 bases. Germline V gene sequence: CDR1 PRHDT, CDR2 FYEKMQ (reference sequence). V was trimmed by 2 bases and J by 6 bases, leaving 9 bases between them. CDR3 length: 13 residues. CDR3 sequence reads: CASSLLALDTQYF. The CDR3 coding sequence is TGTGCCAGCAGCTTACTAGCTCTGGATACGCAGTATTTT. The complete variable domain, with remaining parts taken from reference TRBV13 and TRBJ2-3, reads AAGVIQSPRHLIKEKRETATLKCYPIPRHDTVYWYQQGPGQDPQFLISFYEKMQSDKGSIPDRFSAQQFSDYHSELNMSSLELGDSALYFCASSLLALDTQYFGPGTRLTVL.

The V call is TRBV13, the J call TRBJ1-1, with a possible D match to TRBD1 (5 bases). V shed 5 bases and J shed 0 bases, with 13 bases lying between them. Germline V gene lookup returns CDR1 PRHDT and CDR2 FYEKMQ (reference sequence). This CDR3 contains 15 residues. DNA for the CDR3: TGTGCCAGCAGCCCTTCCACAGGTGTGAACACTGAAGCTTTCTTT. It encodes CASSPSTGVNTEAFF.

The genes are TRBV5-6 and TRBJ2-5, with D possibly matching TRBD1 (5 bases). CDR3 length: 15 amino acids. The V and J ends lost 0 bases and 4 bases respectively, with 13 bases between them. The V gene's germline CDR1 is SGHDT and CDR2 YYEEEE. The CDR3 is CASSLGQGSGETQYF. CDR3 coding DNA: TGTGCCAGCAGCTTGGGCCAGGGCTCGGGAGAGACCCAGTACTTC. Based on the CDR3 plus reference TRBV5-6 and TRBJ2-5, the full variable domain is DAGVTQSPTHLIKTRGQQVTLRCSPKSGHDTVSWYQQALGQGPQFIFQYYEEEERQRGNFPDRFSGHQFPNYSSELNVNALLLGDSALYLCASSLGQGSGETQYFGPGTRLLVL.

J is TRBJ1-2 and V is TRBV6-5; D possibly corresponds to TRBD1 (5 bases). Looked up from germline, CDR1 is MNHEY and CDR2 is SVGAGI. Trimming cost V 2 bases and J 6 bases, with 19 bases left between them. The CDR3 runs 16 residues. The CDR3 nucleotides read TGTGCCAGCAGTTACGTTGAGGCGGGCGGGGCTCATGGCTACACCTTC. Protein sequence: CASSYVEAGGAHGYTF.

The genes are TRBV15 and TRBJ2-7; TRBD1 aligns across 8 bases. The length of the CDR3 is 14 residues. Looked up from germline, CDR1 is LNHNV and CDR2 is YYDKDF (reference sequence). Unmatched junction bases numbered 9, after V lost 6 bases and J lost 5 bases. For the CDR3, the DNA is TGTGCCACCAGACAGGACAGGGATACGGACGAGCAGTACTTC. Residues: CATRQDRDTDEQYF.

The sample holds a few counts of this clone. The chain links TRBV7-2 to TRBJ1-5; 7 bases are a match to TRBD1. The CDR3 totals 15 residues. CDR1 SGHTA and CDR2 FQGNSA come from the germline V gene. The trim removed 7 bases at V and 0 bases at J, leaving 6 bases unmatched. In DNA form, the CDR3 reads TGTGCCAGCACCCCAAACAGGGGTAGCAATCAGCCCCAGCATTTT. Translation gives CASTPNRGSNQPQHF.

The rearrangement joins TRBV19 to TRBJ1-2; 7 nucleotides align to TRBD1. CDR3 size: 16 residues. The V gene's germline CDR1 is LNHDA and CDR2 SQIVND (reference sequence). V gave up 2 bases and J gave up 4 bases; unmatched junction bases: 10. In nucleotides, the CDR3 is TGTGCCAGTAGTATATCTCCTCAGGACAGGATCTATGGCTACACCTTC. This translates into CASSISPQDRIYGYTF. The whole variable domain, filled in from reference TRBV19 and TRBJ1-2, reads DGGITQSPKYLFRKEGQNVTLSCEQNLNHDAMYWYRQDPGQGLRLIYYSQIVNDFQKGDIAEGYSVSREKKESFPLTVTSAQKNPTAFYLCASSISPQDRIYGYTFGSGTRLTVV.

The CDR3 DNA reads as TGTGCCAGCAGCGCGGGACTAGGGATAGATGAGCAGTTCTTC. This sequence encodes CASSAGLGIDEQFF. The V call is TRBV6-4, the J call TRBJ2-1; TRBD2 agrees at 8 bases. J was trimmed by 8 bases and V by 6 bases; bases with no gene match: 9. Germline V gene sequence: CDR1 MRHNA, CDR2 SNTAGT. CDR3 size: 14 residues.

The chain carries TRBV23-1 and TRBJ1-1; 12 nucleotides line up with TRBD1. TRBV23-1 is identified as an open reading frame with a role that is uncertain. V shed 2 bases, J shed 11 bases, and the junction held 6 bases outside the gene matches. CDR3 length: 14 residues. CDR3 in DNA: TGCGCCAGCAGTCAACCCGGGGACAGGGGGCCGGCTTTCTTT. This translates into CASSQPGDRGPAFF.